This T cell receptor (beta chain) was found in a study of cytomegalovirus exposure and HLA in healthy donors. Overall study results and limits: The later analysis indicated that the majority of CMV-associated TCR beta chains appeared HLA-restricted.

The PCR ran on 60 Vbeta and 13 Jbeta primers. TCRdb keeps only in-frame clones here, not all; method: immunoSEQ multiplex PCR. The data hold more than 150,000 clones, with approximately 88% observed a single time. Remarks on this clone: Antigen unknown.

The CDR3 spans 15 residues. Germline V gene data show CDR1 as ENHRY and CDR2 as SYGVKD. The junction had 4 bases not matched to a gene; V was cut back by 3 bases and J by 5 bases. The rearrangement joins TRBV10-3 to TRBJ2-2; 9 bases are a match to TRBD2. This clonotype was sampled from a woman between 50 and 59 years old in good health and CMV-seropositive. The sequenced sample was PBMCs. For the CDR3, the DNA is TGTGCCATCAGTGAAGCGGGGGGTAAAACCGGGGAGCTGTTTTTT. This codes for CAISEAGGKTGELFF.